These 15 T cell receptor beta chains share one sample of origin, sequenced in a study of blood T cell repertoires in COVID-19. TCRdb keeps only in-frame clones here, not all; method: immunoSEQ multiplex PCR. Here the sample spans approximately 100,000 clones, 69% being singletons. What was sequenced was peripheral blood. The receptors originated from a man of 80 years or more with acute or convalescent COVID-19.

The rearrangement joins TRBV9 to TRBJ2-1; 8 nucleotides agree with TRBD2. CDR1 and CDR2 from the germline V gene are SGDLS and YYNGEE. J lost 0 bases, V lost 2 bases, and 7 bases had no gene match. The CDR3 has 17 residues. This CDR3 reads CASSVSSGHSSYNEQFF. DNA of the CDR3: TGTGCCAGCAGCGTGTCTAGCGGGCATAGCTCCTACAATGAGCAGTTCTTC.

This clone was counted a few times. The chain joins TRBV5-1 to TRBJ2-1, with 9 positions matching TRBD2. The germline CDR1 and CDR2 sequences are SGHRS and YFSETQ. This CDR3 comprises 13 residues. The V and J ends lost 6 bases and 7 bases, in that order; junction bases with no gene match: 5. The CDR3 here is CASMAGGRNEQFF. CDR3 nucleotides: TGCGCCAGCATGGCGGGAGGGCGTAATGAGCAGTTCTTC. The whole variable domain, filled in from reference TRBV5-1 and TRBJ2-1, reads KAGVTQTPRYLIKTRGQQVTLSCSPISGHRSVSWYQQTPGQGLQFLFEYFSETQRNKGNFPGRFSGRQFSNSRSEMNVSTLELGDSALYLCASMAGGRNEQFFGPGTRLTVL.

The V and J genes are TRBV5-6 and TRBJ2-3, with 9 bases matching TRBD2. This CDR3 spans 15 amino acids. CDR1 is SGHDT and CDR2 is YYEEEE in the germline V gene. V lost 1 base and J lost 4; bases outside the gene matches: 4. CDR3 loop: CASSLISGSPDTQYF. In DNA form, the CDR3 reads TGTGCCAGCAGCTTGATTAGCGGGAGCCCAGATACGCAGTATTTT.

The chain links TRBV6-2 or TRBV6-3 to TRBJ1-5; D gene uncertain. Trimming shortened V by 4 bases and J by 0 bases, and 7 bases separated the two germline ends. The germline V gene encodes CDR1 MNHEY and CDR2 SVGEGT. The CDR3 is 14 residues long. The chain's CDR3 is CASSWSSSNQPQHF. For the CDR3, the DNA is TGTGCCAGCAGTTGGAGTAGTAGCAATCAGCCCCAGCATTTT.

This clone was picked up one time. J is TRBJ2-7 and V is TRBV2, with 7 positions matching TRBD2. There are 14 residues in the CDR3. The junction had 13 bases not matched to a gene; V was cut back by 8 bases and J by 6 bases. Germline V CDR1 and CDR2: SNHLY, FYNNEI. CDR3 in DNA: TGTGCCAGCCGAGCGTCACCCGCGGGAGTCGAGCAGTACTTC. Translating it yields CASRASPAGVEQYF.

This chain uses TRBV5-4 with TRBJ2-1, with unresolved D. Germline V gives CDR1 SGHNT, CDR2 YYREEE (reference sequence). Trimming took off 4 bases at V and 4 bases at J, with 12 bases between the two ends. There are 14 residues in the CDR3. CDR3 residues: CASSPRSGYNEQFF. As DNA, the CDR3 is TGTGCCAGCAGCCCTAGGTCGGGTTACAATGAGCAGTTCTTC.

The chain recombines TRBV2 with TRBJ2-3; TRBD1 aligns across 9 bases. V trimming: 8 bases; J trimming: 4 bases; junction bases outside the gene matches: 7. CDR3 length equals 14 residues. Germline CDR1 and CDR2: SNHLY and FYNNEI. The CDR3 is CASARQGGPDTQYF. CDR3 bases: TGTGCCAGCGCCCGACAGGGGGGTCCAGATACGCAGTATTTT.

This chain joins TRBV29-1 and TRBJ1-2; the match to TRBD1 covers 7 bases. Germline lookup yields CDR1 SQVTM and CDR2 ANQGSEA. Trimming removed 6 bases from V and 8 bases from J; junction bases left unmatched: 21. The CDR3 has 16 residues. CDR3 loop: CSVVRTPGGGPIGYTF. The CDR3, as DNA: TGCAGCGTCGTTCGTACCCCCGGAGGGGGCCCGATCGGCTACACCTTC.

The chain uses TRBV27 and TRBJ1-2; D unclear. Per the germline V gene, CDR1 is MNHEY and CDR2 is SMNVEV (reference sequence). CDR3 length: 13 residues. V lost 2 bases and J 4 bases, leaving 8 bases between the germline ends. The CDR3 coding sequence is TGTGCCAGCAGTTTAGGGCATGGCTATGGCTACACCTTC. Its translation: CASSLGHGYGYTF.

V and J are TRBV6-5 and TRBJ2-5; weak D call: TRBD1 (6 bases). V was cut by 0 bases and J by 5 bases, with 16 bases left in between. CDR1 and CDR2 (germline): MNHEY, SVGAGI. CDR3 length equals 16 residues. The DNA of the CDR3 is TGTGCCAGCAGTTACTCCGGCAGGGGCCCAAGGGAGACCCAGTACTTC. It translates to CASSYSGRGPRETQYF.

Only a few counts were recorded for this clone. The chain is built from TRBV18 and TRBJ2-7; TRBD1 aligns across 7 bases. The CDR3 covers 15 residues. CDR1 and CDR2 from the germline V gene are KGHSH and LQKENI. V trimming: 8 bases; J trimming: 3 bases; junction bases outside the gene matches: 13. CDR3 region: CASRDRNLGDYEQYF. The CDR3 DNA reads TGTGCCAGCAGGGACAGAAATCTAGGGGACTACGAGCAGTACTTC.

The chain couples TRBV6-5 to TRBJ2-1; a weak D match, TRBD2 (6 bases). The CDR3 sequence is 16 residues long. The germline gives CDR1 MNHEY, CDR2 SVGAGI. V was trimmed by 0 bases and J by 8 bases, leaving 17 bases between them. Here the CDR3 DNA reads TGTGCCAGCAGTTACTCGATTGCGGGAAGGTTCTATGAGCAGTTCTTC. Translated: CASSYSIAGRFYEQFF.

The chain has TRBV7-3 and TRBJ1-5; a possible D gene is TRBD1 (6 bases). Trimming removed 1 base from V and 2 bases from J, with 36 bases in between. The CDR3 spans 24 residues. Germline CDR1 is SGHTA and CDR2 is FQGTGA. Here the CDR3 reads CASSLISRGGSKGGEIRGNQPQHF. CDR3 nucleotide sequence: TGTGCCAGCAGCTTAATCAGCCGCGGGGGCTCCAAGGGGGGTGAGATAAGGGGCAATCAGCCCCAGCATTTT.

The chain couples TRBV4-3 to TRBJ2-2; TRBD2 agrees at 11 bases. The germline gives CDR1 LGHNA, CDR2 YSLEER. The CDR3 length is 17 residues. V dropped 1 base and J dropped 4; count of bases not matched to a gene: 5. CDR3 sequence: CASSQGGLAGGTGELFF. In DNA form, the CDR3 reads TGCGCCAGCAGCCAAGGGGGTCTAGCGGGAGGCACCGGGGAGCTGTTTTTT.

V gene TRBV29-1 combines with J gene TRBJ2-5; D might be TRBD2 (6 bases). CDR1 and CDR2 (germline): SQVTM, ANQGSEA. CDR3 size: 15 residues. Trimming cost V 5 bases and J 1 base, with 17 bases left between them. In DNA form, the CDR3 reads TGCAGCGTTATTTTGACTGGGGAGGTCCAAGAGACCCAGTACTTC. It is translated as CSVILTGEVQETQYF.